The rows below give T cell receptor beta chains drawn from one sample of a study of cytomegalovirus exposure and HLA in healthy donors. Produced via immunoSEQ multiplex PCR; TCRdb's table is partial and in-frame only. The table lists 160,000 or so clones, about two thirds of them singletons. Sequencing used PBMCs. These receptors came from a woman younger than 45 in good health and CMV-seronegative. Both conserved end residues are part of each CDR3. The D gene is left open where the match is weak. Expanded clones are given a class, and other clones once, few, many or no size at all.

V	J	size	D	DNA	CDR3
TRBV7-6	TRBJ2-1	NA	TRBD2	TGTGCCAGCAGCTTAATGGTTAGCGGGAGCCGTGAGCAGTTCTTC	CASSLMVSGSREQFF
TRBV16	TRBJ1-1	few	NA	TGTGCCAGCAGCCAATTGAGCAGGGGTGAAGCTTTCTTT	CASSQLSRGEAFF
TRBV5-1	TRBJ2-1	few	NA	TGCGCCAGCAGCGGCCGGGACAAAGCCTACAATGAGCAGTTCTTC	CASSGRDKAYNEQFF
TRBV7-6	TRBJ2-1	NA	NA	TGTGCCAGCAGCTTAGGCGTCATGAGCCAGTTCTTC	CASSLGVMSQFF
TRBV5-1	TRBJ2-5	NA	NA	TGCGCCAGCAGCTTGGGGACAGAAGAGACCCAGTACTTC	CASSLGTEETQYF
TRBV11-2	TRBJ2-6	NA	NA	TGTGCCAGCAGCTTAGGCACTAAAGCCTCTCCCTCTGGGGCCAACGTCCTGACTTTC	CASSLGTKASPSGANVLTF
TRBV18	TRBJ2-1	few	TRBD2	TGTGCCAGCTCCCACGCCGGACTAGCGGGGCACAATGAGCAGTTCTTC	CASSHAGLAGHNEQFF
TRBV2	TRBJ1-5	NA	TRBD1	TGTGCCAGCAGCAAGGACAGGCGCAATCAGCCCCAGCATTTT	CASSKDRRNQPQHF
TRBV28	TRBJ2-5	NA	TRBD1	TGTGCCAGCAGTTTACCGGGACAGGGAGGGACCCAGTACTTC	CASSLPGQGGTQYF
TRBV28	TRBJ1-2	few	NA	TGTGCCAGCAGTTCAGTCGGAGCTAACTATGGCTACACCTTC	CASSSVGANYGYTF
TRBV9	TRBJ1-3	NA	NA	TGTGCCAGCAGCGTAGAGCCAGGGAACTCTGGAAACACCATATATTTT	CASSVEPGNSGNTIYF
TRBV5-1	TRBJ2-1	NA	TRBD2	TGCGCCAGCAGCTTGGCCGGTACTAGCGGGCGTGAGCAGTTCTTC	CASSLAGTSGREQFF
TRBV27	TRBJ1-1	NA	NA	TGTGCCAGCAGTTTACGGACGGACAGTGAAGCTTTCTTT	CASSLRTDSEAFF
TRBV5-1	TRBJ2-1	NA	TRBD2	TGCGCCAGCAGGGGAAGACTAGCGGCATCCACCTACAATGAGCAGTTCTTC	CASRGRLAASTYNEQFF
TRBV27	TRBJ2-7	NA	TRBD1	TGTGCCAGCAGCCGGGACAGGGGTATCTTCAACGAGCAGTACTTC	CASSRDRGIFNEQYF
TRBV5-6	TRBJ2-7	NA	NA	TGTGCCAGCAGCTTGATCCGCGAGCAGTACTTC	CASSLIREQYF
TRBV19	TRBJ2-7	NA	TRBD2	TGTGCCAGTAGTGACGGGACTAGCGGGAACATTCCCTACGAGCAGTACTTC	CASSDGTSGNIPYEQYF
TRBV5-6	TRBJ2-6	few	TRBD2	TGTGCCAGCAGCGTGACTAGCGTGTACATCTCTGGGGCCAACGTCCTGACTTTC	CASSVTSVYISGANVLTF
TRBV4-3	TRBJ2-2	NA	NA	TGCGCCAGCAGCCGCAAGAAAGCGACTTATACCGGGGAGCTGTTTTTT	CASSRKKATYTGELFF
TRBV6-6	TRBJ1-1	few	NA	TGTGCCAGCAGCCGCCTAGGAGGTACTGAAGCTTTCTTT	CASSRLGGTEAFF
TRBV9	TRBJ1-1	NA	TRBD1	TGTGCCAGCAGCGTAACCCAACAGGGGGTTGAAGCTTTCTTT	CASSVTQQGVEAFF
TRBV19	TRBJ2-2	NA	TRBD2	TGTGCCAGTAGTCCCGGGGGACTAGTGAACACCGGGGAGCTGTTTTTT	CASSPGGLVNTGELFF
TRBV10-3	TRBJ2-3	NA	NA	TGTGCCATCCGCTGGGACTTAAGGGCAGATACGCAGTATTTT	CAIRWDLRADTQYF
TRBV19	TRBJ2-1	NA	TRBD2	TGTGCCAGACTAGCGGGGGGGGTCTACAATGAGCAGTTCTTC	CARLAGGVYNEQFF
TRBV12-5	TRBJ1-2	once	NA	TGTGCTAGTGCCCAGTCTGGGACTGGCTATGGCTACACCTTC	CASAQSGTGYGYTF
TRBV15	TRBJ1-4	NA	TRBD1	TGTGCCACCAGCAGTAGGACAGGAACCATTAATGAAAAACTGTTTTTT	CATSSRTGTINEKLFF
TRBV7-2	TRBJ2-7	once	TRBD1	TGTGCCAGCAGCTCAAGGGGACAGACGAAAGAGCAGTACTTC	CASSSRGQTKEQYF
TRBV7-6	TRBJ1-1	NA	TRBD1	TGTGCCAGCAGTCGGACAGGGCTGAACACTGAAGCTTTCTTT	CASSRTGLNTEAFF
TRBV5-1	TRBJ2-5	NA	NA	TGCGCCAGCCTCCAGGGTAGCGGAGCCCTCCAAGAGACCCAGTACTTC	CASLQGSGALQETQYF
TRBV11-2	TRBJ2-1	NA	NA	TGTGCCAGCAGCTTGCGGGGGGACAGGGTCAACAATGAGCAGTTCTTC	CASSLRGDRVNNEQFF
TRBV2	TRBJ2-2	NA	NA	TGTGCCAGCAGGGGAGGAGCGAACACCGGGGAGCTGTTTTTT	CASRGGANTGELFF
TRBV6-6	TRBJ2-3	NA	NA	TGTGCCAGCAGTTACTCTGGAGATGCGCAGTATTTT	CASSYSGDAQYF
TRBV25-1	TRBJ1-5	NA	NA	TGTGCCAGCAGCCAGAATAGCAATCAGCCCCAGCATTTT	CASSQNSNQPQHF
TRBV11-2	TRBJ1-1	NA	NA	TGTGCCAGCAGCTTGGGTTATTCAGGAAGTGAAGCTTTCTTT	CASSLGYSGSEAFF
TRBV7-2	TRBJ1-5	once	NA	TGTGCCAGCACGACAGGCAATCAGCCCCAGCATTTT	CASTTGNQPQHF
TRBV2	TRBJ2-1	once	TRBD2	TGTGCCAGCAACTTACTAGCGGGAGTAGGCTACAATGAGCAGTTCTTC	CASNLLAGVGYNEQFF
TRBV5-4	TRBJ2-7	NA	TRBD2	TGTGCCAGCAGCCCGATAGGGACTAGCGATTACGAGCAGTACTTC	CASSPIGTSDYEQYF
TRBV20-1	TRBJ2-5	NA	NA	TGCAGTGCGCCCTGGGCGGAGACCCAGTACTTC	CSAPWAETQYF
TRBV7-9	TRBJ2-3	NA	TRBD2	TGTGCCAACTACTTAGTGGCTAGCGGGACAGATACGCAGTATTTT	CANYLVASGTDTQYF
TRBV28	TRBJ2-7	once	NA	TGTGCCAGCAGCCCCCCCGGGAACTACTACGAGCAGTACTTC	CASSPPGNYYEQYF
TRBV28	TRBJ2-7	NA	TRBD1	TGTGCCAGCAGTTGGAGCCTTGTCGGGACAGGGGCCGACTACGAGCAGTACTTC	CASSWSLVGTGADYEQYF